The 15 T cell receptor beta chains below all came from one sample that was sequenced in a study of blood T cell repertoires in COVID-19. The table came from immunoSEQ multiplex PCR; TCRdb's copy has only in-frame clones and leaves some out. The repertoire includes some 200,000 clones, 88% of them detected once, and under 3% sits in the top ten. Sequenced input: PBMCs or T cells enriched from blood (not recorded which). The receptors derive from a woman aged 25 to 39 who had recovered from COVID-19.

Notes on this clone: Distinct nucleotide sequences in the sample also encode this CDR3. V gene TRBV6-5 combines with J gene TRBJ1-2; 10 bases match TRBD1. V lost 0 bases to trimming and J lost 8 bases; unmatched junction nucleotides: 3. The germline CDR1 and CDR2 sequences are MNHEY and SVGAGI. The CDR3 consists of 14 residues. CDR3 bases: TGTGCCAGCAGTTACTCCCGGACAGGGGGAGGCTACACCTTC. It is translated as CASSYSRTGGGYTF.

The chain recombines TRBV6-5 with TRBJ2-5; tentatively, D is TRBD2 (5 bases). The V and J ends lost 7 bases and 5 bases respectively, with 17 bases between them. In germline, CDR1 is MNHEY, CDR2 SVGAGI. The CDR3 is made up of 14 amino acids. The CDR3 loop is CASIEPFPGETQYF. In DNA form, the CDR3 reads TGTGCCAGCATAGAGCCCTTCCCGGGGGAGACCCAGTACTTC.

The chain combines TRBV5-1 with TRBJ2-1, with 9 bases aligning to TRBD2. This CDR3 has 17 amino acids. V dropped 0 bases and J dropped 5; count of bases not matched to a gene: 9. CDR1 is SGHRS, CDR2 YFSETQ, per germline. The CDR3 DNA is TGCGCCAGCAGCTTGGCTCTGCGGCGGGGGGGCAACAATGAGCAGTTCTTC. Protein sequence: CASSLALRRGGNNEQFF.

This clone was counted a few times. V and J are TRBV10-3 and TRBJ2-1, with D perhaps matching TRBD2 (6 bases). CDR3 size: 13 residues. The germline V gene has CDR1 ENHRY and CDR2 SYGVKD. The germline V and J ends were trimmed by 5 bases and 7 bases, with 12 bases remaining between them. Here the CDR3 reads CAISRAGGNEQFF. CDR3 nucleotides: TGTGCCATCAGTAGGGCAGGAGGGAATGAGCAGTTCTTC.

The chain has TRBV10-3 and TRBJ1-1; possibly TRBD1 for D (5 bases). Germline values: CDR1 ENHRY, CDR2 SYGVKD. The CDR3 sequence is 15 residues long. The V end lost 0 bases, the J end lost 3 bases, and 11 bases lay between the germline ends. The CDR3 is CAISESFRGDTEAFF. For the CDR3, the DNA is TGTGCCATCAGTGAGTCTTTTCGGGGGGACACTGAAGCTTTCTTT.

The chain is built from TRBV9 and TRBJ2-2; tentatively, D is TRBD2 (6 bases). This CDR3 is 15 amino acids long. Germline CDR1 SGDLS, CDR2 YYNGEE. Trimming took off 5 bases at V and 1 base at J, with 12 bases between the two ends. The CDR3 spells CASRRGSGNTGELFF. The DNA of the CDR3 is TGTGCCAGCAGGAGGGGTAGCGGGAACACCGGGGAGCTGTTTTTT.

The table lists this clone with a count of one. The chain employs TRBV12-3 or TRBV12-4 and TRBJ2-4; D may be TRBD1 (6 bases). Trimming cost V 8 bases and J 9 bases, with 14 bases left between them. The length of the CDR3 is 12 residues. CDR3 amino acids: CASSWDKGIQYF. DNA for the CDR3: TGTGCCAGCTCCTGGGACAAGGGCATTCAGTACTTC.

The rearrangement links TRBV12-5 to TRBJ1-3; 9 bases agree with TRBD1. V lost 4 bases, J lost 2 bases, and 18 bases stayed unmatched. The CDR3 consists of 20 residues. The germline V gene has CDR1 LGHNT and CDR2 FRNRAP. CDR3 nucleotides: TGTGCTAGTGGTTCTCCCCCACCTCCGGGACAGGGAAGGACTGGAAACACCATATATTTT. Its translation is CASGSPPPPGQGRTGNTIYF.

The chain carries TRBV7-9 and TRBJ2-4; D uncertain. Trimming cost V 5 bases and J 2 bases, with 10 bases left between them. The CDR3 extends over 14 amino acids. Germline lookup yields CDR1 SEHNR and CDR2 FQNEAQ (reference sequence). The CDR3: CASSPPQTKNIQYF. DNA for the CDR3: TGTGCCAGCAGCCCGCCACAGACCAAAAACATTCAGTACTTC.

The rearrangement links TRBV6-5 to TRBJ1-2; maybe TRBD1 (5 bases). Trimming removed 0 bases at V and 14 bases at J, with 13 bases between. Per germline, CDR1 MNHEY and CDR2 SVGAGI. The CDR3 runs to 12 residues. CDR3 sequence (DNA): TGTGCCAGCAGTTACTCCCAAGGGGCGACGACCTTC. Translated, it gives CASSYSQGATTF.

The CDR3 coding sequence is TGTGCCAGCAGGACAGGTGACGGCACCATATATTTT. Translating gives CASRTGDGTIYF. The chain combines TRBV9 with TRBJ1-3; D is possibly TRBD1 (6 bases). Trimming removed 5 bases from V and 9 bases from J, with 12 bases in between. Per germline, CDR1 SGDLS and CDR2 YYNGEE. CDR3 size: 12 residues. Together with reference TRBV9 and TRBJ1-3, the CDR3 gives the full variable domain: DSGVTQTPKHLITATGQRVTLRCSPRSGDLSVYWYQQSLDQGLQFLIQYYNGEERAKGNILERFSAQQFPDLHSELNLSSLELGDSALYFCASRTGDGTIYFGEGSWLTVV.

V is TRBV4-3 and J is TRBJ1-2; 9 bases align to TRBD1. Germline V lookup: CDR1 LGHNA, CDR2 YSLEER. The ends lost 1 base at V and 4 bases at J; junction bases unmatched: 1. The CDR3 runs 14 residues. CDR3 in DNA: TGCGCCAGCAGCCAAGGGACAGGGGCCTATGGCTACACCTTC. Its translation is CASSQGTGAYGYTF.

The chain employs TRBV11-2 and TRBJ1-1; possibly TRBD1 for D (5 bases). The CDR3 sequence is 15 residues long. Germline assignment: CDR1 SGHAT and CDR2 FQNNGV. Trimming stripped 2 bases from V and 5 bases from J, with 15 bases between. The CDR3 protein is CASSLREGGGTEAFF. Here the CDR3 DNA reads TGTGCCAGCAGCTTAAGGGAGGGTGGGGGAACTGAAGCTTTCTTT.

DNA for the CDR3: TGTGCCAGCACCAAAGCCGGACTGAACCACAATGAGCAGTTCTTC. Amino acid sequence: CASTKAGLNHNEQFF. V usage is TRBV11-2 and J usage is TRBJ2-1; D is perhaps TRBD2 (5 bases). Germline V CDR1 and CDR2: SGHAT, FQNNGV. The CDR3 totals 15 residues. Trimming removed 7 bases from V and 5 bases from J, with 18 bases in between. Using reference TRBV11-2 and TRBJ2-1 for the parts outside the CDR3, the full variable domain is EAGVAQSPRYKIIEKRQSVAFWCNPISGHATLYWYQQILGQGPKLLIQFQNNGVVDDSQLPKDRFSAERLKGVDSTLKIQPAKLEDSAVYLCASTKAGLNHNEQFFGPGTRLTVL.

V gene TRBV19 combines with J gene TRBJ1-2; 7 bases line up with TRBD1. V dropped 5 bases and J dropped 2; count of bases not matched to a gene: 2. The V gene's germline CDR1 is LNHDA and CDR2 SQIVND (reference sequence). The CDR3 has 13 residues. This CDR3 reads CASSPQGNYGYTF. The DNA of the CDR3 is TGTGCCAGTAGTCCACAGGGGAACTATGGCTACACCTTC.